Shown below are 22 T cell receptor beta chains from a single sample sequenced in a study of shared clonotypes between healthy human individuals (dated by TCRdb to about 2020). Library preparation employed the immunoSEQ multiplex PCR assay. Entries here come from immuneACCESS through TCRdb and include only in-frame sequences with V and J called. Some clones fail to appear in such tables; in the studies checked, an unresolved V gene covers under half of the shortfall, and the cause of the remainder is unknown. The sample data list fewer than 1.6 million clones, and 98% of these were observed just once. The top ten clonotypes cover 0.36% of the sample. Sequenced input: naive CD4+ T cells sorted from blood. Taken with the paper, the label for cell subset or site translates to: CD45RA+ positively selected. The origin of the receptors is a man aged 30-40 years in good health.

The chain recombines TRBV28 with TRBJ1-1; no firm D call. Trimming took off 5 bases at V and 4 bases at J, with 11 bases between the two ends. Germline V gene sequence: CDR1 MDHEN, CDR2 SYDVKM. The CDR3 spans 13 residues. The CDR3 DNA reads TGTGCCAGCAGTATCAGGAGACTCACTGAAGCTTTCTTT. This gives the protein CASSIRRLTEAFF.

The CDR3 DNA follows: TGTGCCAGCAGCTTGGGCAGGGGGACCGATCACTACGAGCAGTACTTC. Residues: CASSLGRGTDHYEQYF. The chain joins TRBV7-8 to TRBJ2-7; 7 bases are shared with TRBD1. The ends lost 3 bases at V and 3 bases at J; junction bases unmatched: 11. In germline, CDR1 is SGHVS, CDR2 FQNEAQ. The CDR3 has 16 amino acids.

The rearrangement links TRBV29-1 to TRBJ2-1, with D unclear. The CDR3 length is 10 residues. V was shortened by 7 bases and J by 7 bases, with 8 bases between the two germline ends. Germline CDR1 and CDR2: SQVTM and ANQGSEA. The CDR3 nucleotides are TGCAGCGCGGGTCGGAATGAGCAGTTCTTC. Its protein product is CSAGRNEQFF.

V gene TRBV4-3 combines with J gene TRBJ1-1; D uncertain. V gave up 3 bases and J gave up 5 bases, with 10 bases separating them. The CDR3 runs 13 residues. CDR1 is LGHNA, CDR2 YSLEER, per germline. CDR3 in DNA: TGCGCCAGCAGCCACGAGGGAGGGACTGAAGCTTTCTTT. Translation gives CASSHEGGTEAFF.

V usage is TRBV5-6 and J usage is TRBJ2-5; TRBD1 matches at 11 bases. From germline, CDR1 is SGHDT and CDR2 YYEEEE. V lost 5 bases and J lost 5; bases outside the gene matches: 5. This CDR3 is 14 amino acids long. The CDR3: CASRSDRGRETQYF. The CDR3 DNA reads as TGTGCCAGCAGATCGGACAGGGGGCGTGAGACCCAGTACTTC. The full variable domain, rest sourced from reference TRBV5-6 and TRBJ2-5, is DAGVTQSPTHLIKTRGQQVTLRCSPKSGHDTVSWYQQALGQGPQFIFQYYEEEERQRGNFPDRFSGHQFPNYSSELNVNALLLGDSALYLCASRSDRGRETQYFGPGTRLLVL.

This clone was recorded only once. The chain links TRBV5-6 to TRBJ2-5, with D possibly matching TRBD1 (6 bases). The germline V and J ends were trimmed by 2 bases and 4 bases, with 15 bases remaining between them. The CDR3 is 15 residues long. CDR1 SGHDT and CDR2 YYEEEE come from the germline V gene. The DNA for the CDR3 is TGTGCCAGCAGCTTAGAACAGGGCGGCACAGAGACCCAGTACTTC. It yields the protein CASSLEQGGTETQYF.

The chain joins TRBV5-1 to TRBJ2-7, with 9 bases identical to TRBD2. Germline lookup yields CDR1 SGHRS and CDR2 YFSETQ. This CDR3 contains 15 residues. With 5 bases clipped from V and 5 bases from J, the junction kept 11 bases outside the gene matches. The CDR3 is CASSRLAGEVHEQYF. The CDR3 DNA sequence: TGCGCCAGCAGTCGATTAGCGGGAGAGGTCCACGAGCAGTACTTC.

The chain employs TRBV7-6 and TRBJ2-7; 8 bases match TRBD1. J lost 7 bases, V lost 2 bases, and 13 bases had no gene match. The CDR3 has 16 amino acids. Germline V CDR1 and CDR2: SGHVS, FNYEAQ. Written as DNA, the CDR3 is TGTGCCAGCAGCTTAACGACGGCAGGGGGCGTGGGGGAGCAGTACTTC. Translated, it gives CASSLTTAGGVGEQYF.

CDR3 DNA: TGTGCCAGTACTACCGTGGCGAACACTGAAGCTTTCTTT. This encodes CASTTVANTEAFF. V usage is TRBV19 and J usage is TRBJ1-1; D gene unclear. Germline CDR1 and CDR2: LNHDA and SQIVND (reference sequence). The V gene lost 7 bases and the J gene lost 1 base, with 10 bases spanning the gap. There are 13 residues in the CDR3.

The genes are TRBV7-9 and TRBJ2-7; possible D gene TRBD1, 5 bases. The germline CDR1 and CDR2 sequences are SEHNR and FQNEAQ (reference sequence). This CDR3 has 14 residues. V was cut by 5 bases and J by 3 bases, with 14 bases left in between. CDR3 nucleotides: TGTGCCAGCAGCCTAGATCAGGGAATCTACGAGCAGTACTTC. Amino acid sequence: CASSLDQGIYEQYF. The full variable domain, completed using reference TRBV7-9 and TRBJ2-7, is DTGVSQNPRHKITKRGQNVTFRCDPISEHNRLYWYRQTLGQGPEFLTYFQNEAQLEKSRLLSDRFSAERPKGSFSTLEIQRTEQGDSAMYLCASSLDQGIYEQYFGPGTRLTVT.

In this sample, this clone turned up a few times. The chain recombines TRBV21-1 with TRBJ2-7; the table assigns TRBD2, which was not confirmed against the DNA. TRBV21-1 is classified as a pseudogene. This CDR3 spans 16 amino acids. The CDR3 sequence: CASSQPTSGDTYEQYF. The CDR3 nucleotides are TGTGCCAGCAGCCAACCAACTAGCGGAGATACCTACGAGCAGTACTTC.

The rearrangement joins TRBV6-6 to TRBJ2-2; 7 nucleotides agree with TRBD1. Germline CDR1 MNHNY, CDR2 SVGAGI (reference sequence). V lost 6 bases and J lost 0; bases outside the gene matches: 7. The CDR3 has 16 residues. CDR3: CASRSRQGSNTGELFF. In DNA, the CDR3 is TGTGCCAGCAGGTCCCGACAGGGCTCGAACACCGGGGAGCTGTTTTTT.

The V gene is TRBV5-1, the J gene TRBJ2-3, with D maybe TRBD1 (5 bases). V was pared by 0 bases and J by 1 base, with 9 bases between. The germline V gene encodes CDR1 SGHRS and CDR2 YFSETQ. The CDR3 extends over 15 amino acids. CDR3 bases: TGCGCCAGCAGCTTGGACAGGCCCGGCACAGATACGCAGTATTTT. It yields the protein CASSLDRPGTDTQYF.

The J gene is TRBJ2-7, the V gene TRBV7-9; 12 nucleotides match TRBD2. Germline CDR1 SEHNR, CDR2 FQNEAQ (reference sequence). With V trimmed by 6 bases and J by 7 bases, 7 bases remained unmatched. This CDR3 spans 14 amino acids. The DNA of the CDR3 is TGTGCCAGCAGGAGACTAGCGGGAGTCGGGGAGCAGTACTTC. Protein sequence: CASRRLAGVGEQYF.

This CDR3 reads CASSRRGPKNIQYF. CDR3 sequence (DNA): TGTGCCAGCAGCCGACGGGGCCCCAAAAACATTCAGTACTTC. The chain employs TRBV7-3 and TRBJ2-4; D may match TRBD1 or TRBD2 (5 bases each). This CDR3 is 14 amino acids long. V lost 5 bases and J 2 bases, leaving 10 bases between the germline ends. Germline V gene data show CDR1 as SGHTA and CDR2 as FQGTGA.

The chain combines TRBV2 with TRBJ2-3; D is uncertain. CDR3 length equals 15 residues. Per germline, CDR1 SNHLY and CDR2 FYNNEI. V gave up 6 bases and J gave up 0 bases, with 13 bases separating them. The CDR3 nucleotides are TGTGCCAGCAGCGCTGATTTGACAAGCACAGATACGCAGTATTTT. Amino acids: CASSADLTSTDTQYF.

The rearrangement joins TRBV18 to TRBJ2-7, with TRBD2 matching over 7 bases. Germline V gene sequence: CDR1 KGHSH, CDR2 LQKENI. The CDR3 has 16 residues. After removal of 1 base from V and 5 bases from J, the junction contained 11 bases not matched to a gene. CDR3 protein: CASSPRAGERGHEQYF. The CDR3 DNA reads as TGTGCCAGCTCACCACGAGCAGGAGAGCGGGGACACGAGCAGTACTTC.

Concerning this clone: The identical CDR3 is also encoded by other nucleotide sequences in the sample. The chain recombines TRBV27 with TRBJ1-2; D is unresolved. V was shortened by 5 bases and J by 2 bases, with 12 bases between the two germline ends. Germline values: CDR1 MNHEY, CDR2 SMNVEV (reference sequence). The CDR3 totals 14 residues. DNA of the CDR3: TGTGCCAGCAGTCCTCGGACGGGAAACTATGGCTACACCTTC. Translated: CASSPRTGNYGYTF.

This clone appeared once. The chain couples TRBV6-5 to TRBJ2-3, with 8 bases fitting TRBD2. Germline values: CDR1 MNHEY, CDR2 SVGAGI. This CDR3 contains 15 residues. Trimming took 4 bases from V and 1 from J; bases not matched to a gene: 4. This CDR3 is CASSSAGGGTDTQYF. The CDR3 DNA is TGTGCCAGCAGTTCCGCGGGAGGAGGCACAGATACGCAGTATTTT.

This clone was seen once. The chain has TRBV18 and TRBJ1-5; D is unclear. Trimming took 3 bases from V and 2 from J, leaving 17 bases between them. The CDR3 length is 17 residues. CDR1 KGHSH and CDR2 LQKENI come from the germline V gene. CDR3 protein: CASSPTPSGFGNQPQHF. The CDR3 DNA is TGTGCCAGCTCACCTACACCGTCGGGTTTTGGCAATCAGCCCCAGCATTTT.

This clone has a single count. V usage is TRBV6-1 and J usage is TRBJ2-4; D may correspond to TRBD1 or TRBD2 (5 bases each). The CDR3 has 16 residues. V gave up 3 bases and J gave up 0 bases, with 12 bases separating them. Germline CDR1 reads MNHNS; CDR2 reads SASEGT. CDR3 in amino acids: CASSDWDGIAKNIQYF. CDR3 in DNA: TGTGCCAGCAGTGACTGGGACGGAATAGCCAAAAACATTCAGTACTTC.

CDR3 nucleotide sequence: TGTGCCAGCACCCGAGGACTAGCGGTCTACAATGAGCAGTTCTTC. It codes for CASTRGLAVYNEQFF. V is TRBV6-6 and J is TRBJ2-1; the match to TRBD2 covers 10 bases. Germline-derived CDR1 and CDR2 are MNHNY and SVGAGI (reference sequence). V gave up 7 bases and J gave up 3 bases; unmatched junction bases: 6. The CDR3 length is 15 residues.